These 9 T cell receptor beta chains came from one sample sequenced in a study of shared clonotypes between healthy human individuals. Measured with immunoSEQ multiplex PCR; TCRdb has only the in-frame clones, and not every one. The sample gives around 95,000 clones, roughly two thirds of which show up once; 40% to 45% is in the top ten. Source material: memory CD8+ T cells sorted from blood. Regarding subset: CD45RO+ cells pooled with CCR7-negative TemRA cells. Receptor source: a young man in good health.

V is TRBV12-5 and J is TRBJ2-3; no reliable D call. Germline CDR1 and CDR2: LGHNT and FRNRAP. V was cut by 2 bases and J by 3 bases, with 6 bases left in between. This CDR3 comprises 13 residues. The CDR3: CASGLLGTDTQYF. CDR3 bases: TGTGCTAGTGGTTTGCTGGGAACAGATACGCAGTATTTT.

This clone was counted between two and nine times. CDR3 DNA sequence: TGTGCCAGCAGCGGACGAGGTTACGAGCAGTACTTC. Translating it yields CASSGRGYEQYF. This chain joins TRBV7-9 and TRBJ2-7; D is undetermined. Germline values: CDR1 SEHNR, CDR2 FQNEAQ (reference sequence). Trimming shortened V by 5 bases and J by 4 bases, and 9 bases separated the two germline ends. The CDR3 runs to 12 residues.

V is TRBV15 and J is TRBJ1-4; a weak D match, TRBD1 (5 bases). This CDR3 contains 15 residues. Germline values: CDR1 LNHNV, CDR2 YYDKDF (reference sequence). V lost 4 bases to trimming and J lost 7 bases, with 16 bases between them. The CDR3 sequence is CATSTYEGKFEKLFF. The DNA for the CDR3 is TGTGCCACCAGCACTTACGAGGGGAAGTTTGAAAAACTGTTTTTT.

This clone was counted only a few times. This chain links TRBV2 with TRBJ2-7; 9 positions agree with TRBD1. This CDR3 has 14 residues. In germline, CDR1 is SNHLY, CDR2 FYNNEI. The V and J ends lost 9 bases and 6 bases, in that order; junction bases with no gene match: 12. CDR3 amino acids: CASLNRGQMGEQYF. The CDR3 bases are TGTGCCAGTTTAAACAGGGGGCAGATGGGCGAGCAGTACTTC.

This sequence joins TRBV9 and TRBJ1-1; 9 nucleotides line up with TRBD1. The germline CDR1 and CDR2 sequences are SGDLS and YYNGEE. V shed 2 bases and J 5 bases; nucleotides not matched to a gene: 4. CDR3 size: 14 residues. The CDR3 nucleotides read TGTGCCAGCAGCGTTGGGACAGGGAGGACTGAAGCTTTCTTT. Encoded protein: CASSVGTGRTEAFF.

Notes on this clone: In the same sample, other DNA sequences code for this CDR3. The chain recombines TRBV28 with TRBJ2-7; D is undetermined. CDR1 is MDHEN and CDR2 is SYDVKM in the germline V gene. The CDR3 extends over 13 amino acids. Deletions cut 4 bases from V and 3 bases from J, with 10 bases between. This chain's CDR3 is CASSSGTSYEQYF. For the CDR3, the DNA is TGTGCCAGCAGTTCGGGCACCAGCTACGAGCAGTACTTC.

The rearrangement uses TRBV29-1 and TRBJ2-3; the match to TRBD2 covers 10 bases. J was trimmed by 3 bases and V by 1 base; bases with no gene match: 4. CDR1 and CDR2 (germline): SQVTM, ANQGSEA. The CDR3 covers 15 residues. As DNA, the CDR3 is TGCAGCGTTGAAGCTCCTAGCGGGAGAACAGATACGCAGTATTTT. It specifies CSVEAPSGRTDTQYF.

The chain links TRBV25-1 to TRBJ2-3, with D perhaps given as TRBD1 or TRBD2 (5 bases each). This CDR3 contains 17 residues. V lost 4 bases and J 1 base, leaving 18 bases between the germline ends. Germline CDR1 and CDR2: MGHDK and SYGVNS. The CDR3 DNA is TGTGCCAGCAGTGCTCCCGGGACCCACAGCGGCACAGATACGCAGTATTTT. Protein: CASSAPGTHSGTDTQYF.

V gene TRBV5-4 combines with J gene TRBJ2-1; D is unclear. V dropped 7 bases and J dropped 3 bases, with 20 bases sitting between them. This CDR3 has 16 amino acids. The V gene's germline CDR1 is SGHNT and CDR2 YYREEE (reference sequence). The CDR3 nucleotides are TGTGCCAGCCAACCCATGGCGACTGAGAACTACAATGAGCAGTTCTTC. Translated, it gives CASQPMATENYNEQFF. Full variable domain (rest looked up from reference TRBV5-4 and TRBJ2-1): ETGVTQSPTHLIKTRGQQVTLRCSSQSGHNTVSWYQQALGQGPQFIFQYYREEENGRGNFPPRFSGLQFPNYSSELNVNALELDDSALYLCASQPMATENYNEQFFGPGTRLTVL.